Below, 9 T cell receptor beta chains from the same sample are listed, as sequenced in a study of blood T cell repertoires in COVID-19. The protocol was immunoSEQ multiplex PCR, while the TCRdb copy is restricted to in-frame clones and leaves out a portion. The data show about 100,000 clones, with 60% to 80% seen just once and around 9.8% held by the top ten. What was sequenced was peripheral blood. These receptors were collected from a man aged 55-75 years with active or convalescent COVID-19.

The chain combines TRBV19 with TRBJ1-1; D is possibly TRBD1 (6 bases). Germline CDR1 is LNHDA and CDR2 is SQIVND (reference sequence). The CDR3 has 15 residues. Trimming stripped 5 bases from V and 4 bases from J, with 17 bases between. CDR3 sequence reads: CASSPSTGSGTEAFF. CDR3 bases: TGTGCCAGTAGTCCTTCCACAGGGAGTGGCACTGAAGCTTTCTTT.

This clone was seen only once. CDR3 in DNA: TGCAGCGGGGACATGGGGGCAACTGAAGCTTTCTTT. Amino acids: CSGDMGATEAFF. J is TRBJ1-1 and V is TRBV29-1; D may be TRBD1 (6 bases). CDR3 length: 12 amino acids. V was shortened by 7 bases and J by 5 bases, with 14 bases between the two germline ends. Germline loops: CDR1 SQVTM, CDR2 ANQGSEA.

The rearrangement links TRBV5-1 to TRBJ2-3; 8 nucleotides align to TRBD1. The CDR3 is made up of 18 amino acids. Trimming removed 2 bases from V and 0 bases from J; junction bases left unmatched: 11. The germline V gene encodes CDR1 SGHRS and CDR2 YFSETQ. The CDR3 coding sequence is TGCGCCAGCAGCTTCCCTCCGGCGACAGGGGCTAGCACAGATACGCAGTATTTT. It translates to CASSFPPATGASTDTQYF.

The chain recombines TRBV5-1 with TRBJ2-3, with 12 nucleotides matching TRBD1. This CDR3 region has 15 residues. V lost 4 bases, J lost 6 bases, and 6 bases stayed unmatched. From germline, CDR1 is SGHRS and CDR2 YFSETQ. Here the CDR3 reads CASSPGTGGADTQYF. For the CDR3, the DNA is TGCGCCAGCAGCCCCGGGACAGGGGGCGCCGATACGCAGTATTTT. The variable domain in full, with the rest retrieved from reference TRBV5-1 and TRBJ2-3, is KAGVTQTPRYLIKTRGQQVTLSCSPISGHRSVSWYQQTPGQGLQFLFEYFSETQRNKGNFPGRFSGRQFSNSRSEMNVSTLELGDSALYLCASSPGTGGADTQYFGPGTRLTVL.

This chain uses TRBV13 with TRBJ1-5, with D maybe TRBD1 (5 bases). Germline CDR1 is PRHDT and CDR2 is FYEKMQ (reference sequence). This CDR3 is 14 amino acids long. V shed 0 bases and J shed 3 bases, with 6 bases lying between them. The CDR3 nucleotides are TGTGCCAGCAGCTTAGGGACAGCCAATCAGCCCCAGCATTTT. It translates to CASSLGTANQPQHF.

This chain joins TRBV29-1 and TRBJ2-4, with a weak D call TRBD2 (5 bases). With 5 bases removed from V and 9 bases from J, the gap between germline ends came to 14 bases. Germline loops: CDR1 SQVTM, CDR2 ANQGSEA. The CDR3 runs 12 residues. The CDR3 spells CSVPLSGGIQYF. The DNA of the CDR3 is TGCAGCGTTCCTCTCTCAGGAGGCATTCAGTACTTC.

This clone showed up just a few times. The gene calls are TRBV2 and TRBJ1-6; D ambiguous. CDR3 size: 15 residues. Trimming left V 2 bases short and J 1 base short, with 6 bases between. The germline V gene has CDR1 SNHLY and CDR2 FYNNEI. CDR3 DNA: TGTGCCAGCAGTGAACAGGAATCCTATAATTCACCCCTCCACTTT. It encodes CASSEQESYNSPLHF.

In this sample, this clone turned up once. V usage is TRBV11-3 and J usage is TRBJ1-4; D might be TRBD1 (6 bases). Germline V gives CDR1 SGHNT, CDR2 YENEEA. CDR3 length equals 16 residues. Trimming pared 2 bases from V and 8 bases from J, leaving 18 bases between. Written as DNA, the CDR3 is TGTGCCAGCAGCTTAATCGGCGGGGGGCCGGGCGAAAAACTGTTTTTT. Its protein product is CASSLIGGGPGEKLFF. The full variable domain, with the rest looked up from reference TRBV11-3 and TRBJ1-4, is EAGVVQSPRYKIIEKKQPVAFWCNPISGHNTLYWYLQNLGQGPELLIRYENEEAVDDSQLPKDRFSAERLKGVDSTLKIQPAELGDSAVYLCASSLIGGGPGEKLFFGSGTQLSVL.

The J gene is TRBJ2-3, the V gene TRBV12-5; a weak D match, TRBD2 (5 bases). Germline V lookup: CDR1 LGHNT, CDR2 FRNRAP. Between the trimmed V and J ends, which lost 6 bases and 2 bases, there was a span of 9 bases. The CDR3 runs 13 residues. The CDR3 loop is CASGWELTDTQYF. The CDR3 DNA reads TGTGCTAGTGGGTGGGAGCTCACAGATACGCAGTATTTT.